This T cell receptor (beta chain) derives from a study of T cells in Graves' hyperthyroidism and ophthalmopathy (dated by TCRdb to about 2019). About the investigation overall: Peripheral blood was collected at initial diagnosis, before any treatment. To identify distinguishing TCR V-J signatures, a discovery cohort of some 100 patients was used, comprising 43 with Graves' ophthalmopathy and around 60 with stable Graves' hyperthyroidism. An independent validation cohort of about 19 hyperthyroidism patients and more than 15 patients who later progressed to ophthalmopathy tested prospective prediction of ophthalmopathy. The 75 to 100 discovery patients were divided at random into training and test sets in a 7:3 ratio. Thyroid tissue and blood T-cell repertoires from roughly six Graves' hyperthyroidism patients were also compared in the study. After blood sampling, hyperthyroidism patients were treated with methimazole at a starting dose of 30 mg daily, and ophthalmopathy patients were treated with high-dose intravenous methylprednisolone. TCR Vbeta CDR3 sequencing of some 140 peripheral blood samples (roughly 43 ophthalmopathy, 75 to 80 hyperthyroidism and approximately 17 progressor patients) is reported in the paper. What the work shows at the level of the full study, not this receptor alone: Blood samples also contained most of the expanded thyroid clonotypes (frequency above 0.001), which suggests that blood repertoires may reflect thyroid immune responses. During validation, the model predicted progression to ophthalmopathy a median of approximately 6 months ahead of onset, with approximately 71% sensitivity and less than 85% specificity. A 13 V-J signature model separated ophthalmopathy from stable hyperthyroidism, with over 85% sensitivity and 81% to 83% specificity in cross-validation and 80%/75% in testing. No statistical method was used to set the sample size in advance, and investigators knew the group allocation.

Looking up the germline V gene yields CDR1 SGHTA and CDR2 FQGTGA. The CDR3 runs 13 residues from the cysteine to the phenylalanine. Left in the record is the CDR3 DNA by itself, 39 bases read in frame from the first base. At the junction V is shortened by 4 bases and J by 3 bases, with 7 bases in between. Amplification of TCR beta CDR3 regions was carried out from RNA transcripts. The TCR CDR3 was subjected to a first round of RT-PCR using the HTBI primer set and the Qiagen OneStep RT-PCR kit. Libraries were constructed in a second round of multiplex PCR, after which size selection and purification were performed. Sequencing of the libraries was done on an Illumina HiSeq2000 using paired-end 100 bp reads. From the authors' description of their analysis: SOAPnuke was used to process the raw data, removing reads that contained adapters or uncalled bases, had a mean Phred below 15, or lacked an exact match to the constant primer or identifier. COPE v1.2.5 was used to merge the high-quality paired reads, and each unique nucleotide sequence was defined as a clonotype. Clonotypes were aligned to IMGT TRBV, TRBD and TRBJ reference segments using MiTCR v1.1. The analysis included only V-J combinations with a frequency above 0.0001, which together covered over 98% of the repertoires. The TCS score was defined as the ratio of F50 (clonal expansion) to E x V (chaos), calculated using BLOSUM62-based TCRdist between CDR3 peptides within each V-J. Welch's t-statistics and random forest reduced just over 500 V-J features to about 12, which were used in a naive Bayes classifier (R e1071). The public reads were reprocessed in TCRdb via fastp at Q25 and MiXCR, keeping in-frame beta chains. Identical CDR3 proteins give one entry, which carries the most common genes and DNA. Here the V and J calls rest on TCRdb's processing, not on the authors' analysis. The sample table contains under 550,000 distinct CDR3 sequences; only one count was recorded for roughly 15% of them. Together, the top ten hold approximately 5.3% of the sample.

A patient counted as having stable Graves' hyperthyroidism if no progression to ophthalmopathy occurred over 18 months of follow-up. The hyperthyroidism patients were between 18 and 65 years old and newly diagnosed, with a disease duration of less than 2 months. The study excluded patients with uncontrolled infections, other autoimmune diseases, pregnancy or lactation. Diagnoses were based on clinical symptoms, serum thyroxine and TRAb, thyroid ultrasound and orbital computed tomography. PBMCs were separated from over 9 ml of fresh peripheral blood using Ficoll-Paque density gradient centrifugation. Trizol reagent was used to extract total RNA, and RNA quality was then checked on an Agilent 2100 Bioanalyzer. This clonotype has ten or more counts. Its cognate antigen has yet to be identified. Base qualities are missing; no much larger clone stands one base away.

The chain joins TRBV7-3 to TRBJ1-3, with the D gene not clear enough to name. Sequencing used blood. This clonotype was sampled from a woman in her late teens or twenties with Graves' hyperthyroidism. The DNA reads as follows: TGTGCCAGCAGCTCCACCGATGGAAACACCATATATTTT. Its translation reads: CASSSTDGNTIYF.